This T cell receptor beta chain was captured in a study of identical twins. The V segment lost 8 bases and the J segment 6 bases; nucleotides outside the gene matches: 14. CDR3 size: 15 residues. Germline V gives CDR1 MNHNS, CDR2 SASEGT. TCRdb recomputed calls from the 5' RACE reads with MiXCR, one row per CDR3 protein. Counted here are about 190,000 distinct CDR3 sequences, 15% to 20% occurring once; the ten biggest clones make up 40%. This clonotype came up a few times. These data were also reused for a study on T cells expressing NK-cell markers. As reported in that work: Each TCR beta repertoire originated in sorted T cells that were CD3+CD56+NKG2C+, CD3+CD56+NKG2C- or CD3+CD56-NKG2C+. Serological testing identified seven of the eight sequenced donors as HCMV-seropositive and one as seronegative. Expanded NKG2C+ T cell clones had unclear HCMV specificity.

This clonotype originated in a young woman in good health. The specimen was CD8+ T cells sorted from blood. This chain connects TRBV6-1 to TRBJ1-1; 8 bases match TRBD1. CDR3 region: CASQSGGYVEAEAFF. The CDR3 coding sequence is TGTGCCAGCCAGTCAGGGGGCTACGTGGAGGCTGAAGCTTTCTTT.